One and the same sample provided the 10 T cell receptor beta chains below, sequenced in a study of chemoradiotherapy in HPV16-positive cancers. Repertoires were generated with immunoSEQ multiplex PCR, while TCRdb's copy carries only in-frame clones and drops some. The table records fewer than 40,000 clones, around 80% of them present only once. The starting material was blood, obtained from a patient who underwent chemoradiotherapy. These receptors were obtained from a human donor with HPV-associated anogenital cancer.

J is TRBJ1-5 and V is TRBV30; possible D gene TRBD1, 5 bases. Trimming took 0 bases from V and 1 from J, leaving 7 bases between them. Germline CDR1 reads GTSNPN; CDR2 reads SVGIG (reference sequence). The CDR3 has 14 amino acids. CDR3 nucleotide sequence: TGTGCCTGGAGTGTCGGGGGGAGCAATCAGCCCCAGCATTTT. Protein product: CAWSVGGSNQPQHF.

This rearrangement joins TRBV5-1 to TRBJ1-1; D is unclear. The length of the CDR3 is 13 residues. Germline V gene sequence: CDR1 SGHRS, CDR2 YFSETQ. The germline V and J ends were trimmed by 0 bases and 10 bases, with 13 bases remaining between them. This CDR3 is CASSLAGQDLAFF. The CDR3 nucleotides are TGCGCCAGCAGCTTGGCCGGGCAGGACCTAGCTTTCTTT.

This clone was seen just once. V usage is TRBV29-1 and J usage is TRBJ1-2; D is ambiguous. The CDR3 totals 12 residues. V was pared by 0 bases and J by 7 bases, with 9 bases between. Per the germline V gene, CDR1 is SQVTM and CDR2 is ANQGSEA. CDR3 protein: CSVEEIFRGYTF. CDR3 DNA sequence: TGCAGCGTTGAAGAAATTTTCCGTGGCTACACCTTC. Full variable domain (remainder filled in from reference TRBV29-1 and TRBJ1-2): SAVISQKPSRDICQRGTSLTIQCQVDSQVTMMFWYRQQPGQSLTLIATANQGSEATYESGFVIDKFPISRPNLTFSTLTVSNMSPEDSSIYLCSVEEIFRGYTFGSGTRLTVV.

CDR3 DNA: TGTGCCATCCGGGGGCAGAGCACAGATACGCAGTATTTT. Amino acid sequence: CAIRGQSTDTQYF. This chain uses TRBV19 with TRBJ2-3; perhaps D is TRBD1 or TRBD2 (6 bases each). Trimming took 10 bases from V and 0 from J, leaving 11 bases between them. The CDR3 runs to 13 residues. Germline CDR1 and CDR2: LNHDA and SQIVND (reference sequence). Together with reference TRBV19 and TRBJ2-3, the CDR3 gives the full variable domain: DGGITQSPKYLFRKEGQNVTLSCEQNLNHDAMYWYRQDPGQGLRLIYYSQIVNDFQKGDIAEGYSVSREKKESFPLTVTSAQKNPTAFYLCAIRGQSTDTQYFGPGTRLTVL.

This clone was seen a handful of times. The CDR3 sequence is CASRVARDSNQPQHF. CDR3 coding DNA: TGTGCCAGCAGAGTCGCCAGGGACAGCAATCAGCCCCAGCATTTT. The chain combines TRBV6-1 with TRBJ1-5, with a weak D call TRBD1 (5 bases). In germline, CDR1 is MNHNS, CDR2 SASEGT. This CDR3 contains 15 residues. V dropped 6 bases and J dropped 1 base, with 13 bases sitting between them.

V is TRBV6-1 and J is TRBJ1-1; possibly TRBD1 for D (6 bases). V shed 0 bases and J shed 2 bases, with 13 bases lying between them. Germline-derived CDR1 and CDR2 are MNHNS and SASEGT. The CDR3 runs 16 residues. CDR3 DNA sequence: TGTGCCAGCAGTGAAGCGGGGCTTGGGGGCAACACTGAAGCTTTCTTT. Translated, it gives CASSEAGLGGNTEAFF.

This clone came up once. CDR3 loop: CAIRIEVSGNTIYF. CDR3 DNA: TGTGCCATTCGGATTGAAGTCTCTGGAAACACCATATATTTT. The chain employs TRBV10-3 and TRBJ1-3, with no clear D. Trimming stripped 9 bases from V and 0 bases from J, with 12 bases between. Germline CDR1 and CDR2: ENHRY and SYGVKD. The CDR3 runs 14 residues.

The chain has TRBV2 and TRBJ2-1; D gene ambiguous. V shed 3 bases and J shed 2 bases, with 5 bases lying between them. From germline, CDR1 is SNHLY and CDR2 FYNNEI. CDR3 length equals 13 residues. The chain's CDR3 is CASSDLAYNEQFF. The DNA of the CDR3 is TGTGCCAGCAGTGACTTGGCCTACAATGAGCAGTTCTTC.

The chain joins TRBV6-5 to TRBJ2-5; D is possibly TRBD2 (6 bases). CDR3 size: 13 residues. Germline CDR1 MNHEY, CDR2 SVGAGI. V was trimmed by 7 bases and J by 5 bases, leaving 14 bases between them. The CDR3: CASTLYRGETQYF. The CDR3 region has the DNA TGTGCCAGCACCCTCTACCGGGGGGAGACCCAGTACTTC.

The rearrangement joins TRBV9 to TRBJ1-2; TRBD1 aligns across 9 bases. The CDR3 extends over 15 amino acids. The junction had 4 bases not matched to a gene; V was cut back by 1 base and J by 3 bases. CDR1 is SGDLS and CDR2 is YYNGEE in the germline V gene. CDR3 bases: TGTGCCAGCAGCGTATCGACAGGGGGGTACTATGGCTACACCTTC. Its translation: CASSVSTGGYYGYTF.